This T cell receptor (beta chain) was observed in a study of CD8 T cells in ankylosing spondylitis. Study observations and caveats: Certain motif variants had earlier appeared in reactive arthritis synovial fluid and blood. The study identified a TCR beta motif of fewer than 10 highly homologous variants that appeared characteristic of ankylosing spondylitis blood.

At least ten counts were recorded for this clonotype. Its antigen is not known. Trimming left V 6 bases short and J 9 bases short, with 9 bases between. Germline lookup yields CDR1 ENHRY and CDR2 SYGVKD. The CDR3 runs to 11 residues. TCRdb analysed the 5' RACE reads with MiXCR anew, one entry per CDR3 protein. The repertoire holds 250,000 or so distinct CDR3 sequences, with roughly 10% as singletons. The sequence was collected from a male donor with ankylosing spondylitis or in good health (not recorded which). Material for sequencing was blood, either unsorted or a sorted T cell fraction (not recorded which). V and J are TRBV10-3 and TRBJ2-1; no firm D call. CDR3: CAIRGNAEQFF. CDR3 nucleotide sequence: TGTGCCATCAGGGGGAACGCTGAGCAGTTCTTC.